The present T cell receptor (beta chain) was sequenced within a study of blood T cell repertoires in COVID-19. Study-wide background: Some COVID-19 samples were acute and others convalescent; all came from the United States, Italy and Spain. The analysed material was cDNA or gDNA that came from T cells, B-cell-depleted T cells, or PBMCs.

Each exposed participant met a COVID-19 case in the 2 weeks preceding study entry. The method was immunoSEQ multiplex PCR; TCRdb's version includes in-frame clones alone and lacks a portion of them. Found here are 250,000 or so clones, approximately 88% of them singletons; the top ten hold about 3.5%. The CDR3 sequence is 15 residues long. The V gene's germline CDR1 is SGHRS and CDR2 YFSETQ. The V gene lost 0 bases and the J gene lost 5 bases, with 9 bases spanning the gap. The V call is TRBV5-1, the J call TRBJ1-6; no firm D call. The specimen was PBMCs or T cells enriched from blood (not recorded which). The clonotype comes from a woman in her twenties or thirties who had been exposed to COVID-19. Here the CDR3 DNA reads TGCGCCAGCAGCTTGGCGGGAGCCAATAATTCACCCCTCCACTTT. Residues: CASSLAGANNSPLHF.